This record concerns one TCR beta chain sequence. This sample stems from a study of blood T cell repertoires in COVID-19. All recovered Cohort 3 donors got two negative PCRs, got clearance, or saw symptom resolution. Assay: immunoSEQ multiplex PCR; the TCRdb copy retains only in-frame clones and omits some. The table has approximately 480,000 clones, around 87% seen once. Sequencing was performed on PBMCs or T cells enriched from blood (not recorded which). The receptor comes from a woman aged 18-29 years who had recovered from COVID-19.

CDR3 sequence (DNA): TGTGCCAGCTCACCCCTAACTCTCACCTTAGCGGAGACCCAGTACTTC. Amino acid sequence: CASSPLTLTLAETQYF. This chain connects TRBV18 to TRBJ2-5; D is possibly TRBD2 (5 bases). The V end lost 3 bases, the J end lost 5 bases, and 19 bases lay between the germline ends. Germline-derived CDR1 and CDR2 are KGHSH and LQKENI. The CDR3 is 16 amino acids.